This TCR beta chain appears in the sequencing data of a study of blood T cell repertoires in COVID-19. Study background: Material from acute and convalescent COVID-19 was sourced from the United States, Italy and Spain. T cells, B-cell-depleted T cells, or PBMCs provided the cDNA or gDNA that served as material.

Per the original data handling: The authors estimated nucleated cell counts from reference gene primer amplification. The table came from immunoSEQ multiplex PCR; TCRdb's copy has only in-frame clones and leaves some out. For V, J and clone size, that table is used; D and trimming come from the DNA. This table holds 50,000 to 75,000 clones, 73% found once. This CDR3 comprises 14 residues. Germline CDR1 reads SGHVS; CDR2 reads FQNEAQ. V gave up 2 bases and J gave up 3 bases, with 11 bases separating them. The chain couples TRBV7-8 to TRBJ2-7; a weak D match, TRBD1 (6 bases). The sequenced sample was peripheral blood. This receptor was taken from a woman between 50 and 59 years old with active or convalescent COVID-19. The CDR3 spells CASSLIRQDYEQYF. DNA of the CDR3: TGTGCCAGCAGCTTAATCCGACAGGACTACGAGCAGTACTTC.